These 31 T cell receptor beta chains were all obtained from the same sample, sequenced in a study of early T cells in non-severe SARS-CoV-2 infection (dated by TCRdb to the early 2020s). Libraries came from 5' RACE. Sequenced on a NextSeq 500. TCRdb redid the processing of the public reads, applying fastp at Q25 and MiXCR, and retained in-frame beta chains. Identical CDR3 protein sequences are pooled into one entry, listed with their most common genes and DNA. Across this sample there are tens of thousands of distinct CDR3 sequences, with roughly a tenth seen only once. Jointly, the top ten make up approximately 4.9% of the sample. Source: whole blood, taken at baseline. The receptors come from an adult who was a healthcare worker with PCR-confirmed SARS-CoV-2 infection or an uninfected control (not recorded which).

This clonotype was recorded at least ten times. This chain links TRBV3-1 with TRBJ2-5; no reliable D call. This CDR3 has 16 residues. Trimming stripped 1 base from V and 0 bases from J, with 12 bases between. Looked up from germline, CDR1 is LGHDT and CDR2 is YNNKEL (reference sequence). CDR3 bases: TGTGCCAGCAGCCAAGGGGGTTTTGCCCACCAAGAGACCCAGTACTTC. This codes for CASSQGGFAHQETQYF.

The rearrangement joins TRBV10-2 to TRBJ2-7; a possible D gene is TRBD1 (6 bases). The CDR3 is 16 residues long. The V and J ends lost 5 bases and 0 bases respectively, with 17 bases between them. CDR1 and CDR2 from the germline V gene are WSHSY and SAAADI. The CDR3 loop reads CASSSDRTKSSYEQYF. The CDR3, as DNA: TGCGCCAGCAGTAGTGACAGGACAAAAAGCTCCTACGAGCAGTACTTC.

CDR3 sequence reads: CASSLAQGARTEAFF. As DNA, the CDR3 is TGCGCCAGCAGCTTGGCCCAGGGGGCGAGGACTGAAGCTTTCTTT. The rearrangement uses TRBV5-1 and TRBJ1-1; 8 nucleotides line up with TRBD1. The CDR3 contains 15 residues. The V segment lost 0 bases and the J segment 5 bases; nucleotides outside the gene matches: 6. Germline lookup yields CDR1 SGHRS and CDR2 YFSETQ.

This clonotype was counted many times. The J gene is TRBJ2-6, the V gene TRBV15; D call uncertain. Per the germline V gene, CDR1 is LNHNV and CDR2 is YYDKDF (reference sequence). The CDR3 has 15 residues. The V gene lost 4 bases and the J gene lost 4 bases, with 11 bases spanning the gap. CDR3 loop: CATSTRGTGANVLTF. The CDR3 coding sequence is TGTGCCACCAGCACGAGAGGAACGGGGGCCAACGTCCTGACTTTC.

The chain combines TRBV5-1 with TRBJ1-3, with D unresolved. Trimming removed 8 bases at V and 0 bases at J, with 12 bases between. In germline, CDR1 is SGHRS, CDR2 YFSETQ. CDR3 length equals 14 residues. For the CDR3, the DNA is TGCGCCAGTCAAGAGGCCCCCTCTGGAAACACCATATATTTT. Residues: CASQEAPSGNTIYF.

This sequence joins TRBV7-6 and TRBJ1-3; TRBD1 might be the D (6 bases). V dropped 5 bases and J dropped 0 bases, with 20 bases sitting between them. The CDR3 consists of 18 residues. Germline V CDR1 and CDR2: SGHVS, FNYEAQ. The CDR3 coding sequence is TGTGCCAGCAGCCACCCCCGGGACACGAGCTACTCTGGAAACACCATATATTTT. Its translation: CASSHPRDTSYSGNTIYF.

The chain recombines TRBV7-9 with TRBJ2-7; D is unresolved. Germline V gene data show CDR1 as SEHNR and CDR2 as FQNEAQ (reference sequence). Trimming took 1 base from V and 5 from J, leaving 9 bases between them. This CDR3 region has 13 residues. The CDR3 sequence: CASSLDGDHEQYF. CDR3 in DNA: TGTGCCAGCAGCTTAGACGGAGACCACGAGCAGTACTTC.

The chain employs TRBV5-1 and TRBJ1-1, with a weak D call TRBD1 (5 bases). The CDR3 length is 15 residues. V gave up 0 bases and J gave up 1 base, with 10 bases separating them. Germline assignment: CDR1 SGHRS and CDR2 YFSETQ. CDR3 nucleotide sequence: TGCGCCAGCAGCTTGGAAGGACACCCGAACACTGAAGCTTTCTTT. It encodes CASSLEGHPNTEAFF.

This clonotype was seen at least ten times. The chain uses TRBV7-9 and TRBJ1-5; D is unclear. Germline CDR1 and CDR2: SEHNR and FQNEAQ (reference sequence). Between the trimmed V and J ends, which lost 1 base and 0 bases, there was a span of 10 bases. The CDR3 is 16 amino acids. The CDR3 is CASSLGVSYSNQPQHF. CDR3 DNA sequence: TGTGCCAGCAGCTTAGGGGTCAGTTATAGCAATCAGCCCCAGCATTTT.

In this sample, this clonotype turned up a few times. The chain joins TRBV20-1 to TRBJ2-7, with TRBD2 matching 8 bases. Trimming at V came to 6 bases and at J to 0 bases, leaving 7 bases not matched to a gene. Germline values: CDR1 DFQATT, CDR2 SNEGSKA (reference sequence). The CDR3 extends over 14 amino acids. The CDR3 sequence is CSATTSGLSYEQYF. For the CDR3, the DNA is TGCAGTGCCACTACTAGCGGACTCTCCTACGAGCAGTACTTC.

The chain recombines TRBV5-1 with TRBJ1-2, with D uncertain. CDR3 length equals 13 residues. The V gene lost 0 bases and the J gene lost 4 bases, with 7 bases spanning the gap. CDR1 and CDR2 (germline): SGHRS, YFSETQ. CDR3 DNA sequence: TGCGCCAGCAGCTTGGAATTGTCCTATGGCTACACCTTC. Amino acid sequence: CASSLELSYGYTF.

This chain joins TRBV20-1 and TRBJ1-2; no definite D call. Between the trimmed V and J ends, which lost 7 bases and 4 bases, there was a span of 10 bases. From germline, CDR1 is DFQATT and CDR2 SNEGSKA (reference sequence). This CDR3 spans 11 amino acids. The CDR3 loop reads CSVDTAYGYTF. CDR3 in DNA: TGCAGTGTCGACACTGCCTATGGCTACACCTTC.

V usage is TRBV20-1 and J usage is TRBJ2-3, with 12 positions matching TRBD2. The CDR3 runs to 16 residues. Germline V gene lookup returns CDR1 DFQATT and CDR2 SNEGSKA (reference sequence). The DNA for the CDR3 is TGCAGAGCCGGGACTAGCGGGTCCTCTAGCACAGATACGCAGTATTTT. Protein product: CRAGTSGSSSTDTQYF.

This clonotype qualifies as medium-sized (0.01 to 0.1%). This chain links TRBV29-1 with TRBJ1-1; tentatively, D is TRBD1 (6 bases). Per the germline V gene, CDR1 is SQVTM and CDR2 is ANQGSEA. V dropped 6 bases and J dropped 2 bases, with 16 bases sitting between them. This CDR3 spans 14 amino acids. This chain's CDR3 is CSVATGRGNTEAFF. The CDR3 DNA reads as TGCAGCGTCGCAACAGGGAGAGGTAACACTGAAGCTTTCTTT.

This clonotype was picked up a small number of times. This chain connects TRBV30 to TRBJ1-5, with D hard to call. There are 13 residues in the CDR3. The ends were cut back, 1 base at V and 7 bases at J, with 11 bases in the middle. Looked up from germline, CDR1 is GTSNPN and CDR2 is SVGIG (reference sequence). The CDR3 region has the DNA TGTGCCTGGAGTGGGATCGCTGGACAGCCCCAGCATTTT. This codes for CAWSGIAGQPQHF.

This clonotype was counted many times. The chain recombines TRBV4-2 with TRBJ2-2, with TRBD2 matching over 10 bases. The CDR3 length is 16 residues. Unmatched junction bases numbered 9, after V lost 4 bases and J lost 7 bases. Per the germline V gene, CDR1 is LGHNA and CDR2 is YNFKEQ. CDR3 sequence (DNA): TGTGCCAGCAGCCCTGGACTAGCGGAGAGGTTCGGGGAGCTGTTTTTT. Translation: CASSPGLAERFGELFF.

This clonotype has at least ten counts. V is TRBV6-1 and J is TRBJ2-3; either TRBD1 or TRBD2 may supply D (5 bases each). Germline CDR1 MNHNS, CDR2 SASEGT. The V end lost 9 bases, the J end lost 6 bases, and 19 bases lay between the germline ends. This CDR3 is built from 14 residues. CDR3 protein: CASRGRGRGDTQYF. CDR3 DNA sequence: TGTGCCAGTAGAGGACGGGGACGCGGGGATACGCAGTATTTT.

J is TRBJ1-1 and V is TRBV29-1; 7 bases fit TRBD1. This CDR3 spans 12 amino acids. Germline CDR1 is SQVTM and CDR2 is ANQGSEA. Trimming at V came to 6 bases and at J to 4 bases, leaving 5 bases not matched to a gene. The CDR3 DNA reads TGCAGCGTACAGGGGTTTGTCACTGAAGCTTTCTTT. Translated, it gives CSVQGFVTEAFF. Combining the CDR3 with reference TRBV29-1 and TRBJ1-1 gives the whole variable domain SAVISQKPSRDICQRGTSLTIQCQVDSQVTMMFWYRQQPGQSLTLIATANQGSEATYESGFVIDKFPISRPNLTFSTLTVSNMSPEDSSIYLCSVQGFVTEAFFGQGTRLTVV.

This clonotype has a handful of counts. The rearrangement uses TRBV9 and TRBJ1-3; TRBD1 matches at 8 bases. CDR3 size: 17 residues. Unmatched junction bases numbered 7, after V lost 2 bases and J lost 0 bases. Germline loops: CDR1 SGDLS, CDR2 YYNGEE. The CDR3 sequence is CASSVFSGGGSGNTIYF. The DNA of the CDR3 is TGTGCCAGCAGCGTCTTCTCAGGGGGCGGCTCTGGAAACACCATATATTTT.

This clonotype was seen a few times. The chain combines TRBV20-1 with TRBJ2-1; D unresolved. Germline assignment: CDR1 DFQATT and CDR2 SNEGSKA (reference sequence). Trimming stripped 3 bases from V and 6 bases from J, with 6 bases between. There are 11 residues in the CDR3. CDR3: CSASSLNEQFF. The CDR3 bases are TGCAGTGCTAGTTCTCTCAATGAGCAGTTCTTC.

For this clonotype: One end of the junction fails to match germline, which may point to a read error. DNA for the CDR3: TGTGCCAGCAGTGTAGGACACTCTACCGGGGAGCTTTTTTTT. Translated: CASSVGHSTGELFF. The chain joins TRBV2 to TRBJ2-2; the D call may be TRBD1 or TRBD2 (5 bases each). The CDR3 has 14 amino acids. Looked up from germline, CDR1 is SNHLY and CDR2 is FYNNEI.

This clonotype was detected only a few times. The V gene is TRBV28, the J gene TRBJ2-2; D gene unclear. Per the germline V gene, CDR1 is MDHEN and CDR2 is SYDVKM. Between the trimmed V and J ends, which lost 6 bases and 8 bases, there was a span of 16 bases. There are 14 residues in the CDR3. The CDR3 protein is CASSPRLGSGELFF. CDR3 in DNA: TGTGCCAGCAGCCCAAGACTGGGTTCTGGGGAGCTGTTTTTT.

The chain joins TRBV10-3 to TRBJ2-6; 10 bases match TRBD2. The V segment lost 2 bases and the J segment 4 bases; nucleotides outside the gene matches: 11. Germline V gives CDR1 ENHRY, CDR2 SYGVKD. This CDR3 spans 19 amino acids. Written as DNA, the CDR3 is TGTGCCATCAGTGAGGTAGCGGGGGGTCGAATACCCGGGGCCAACGTCCTGACTTTC. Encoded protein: CAISEVAGGRIPGANVLTF.

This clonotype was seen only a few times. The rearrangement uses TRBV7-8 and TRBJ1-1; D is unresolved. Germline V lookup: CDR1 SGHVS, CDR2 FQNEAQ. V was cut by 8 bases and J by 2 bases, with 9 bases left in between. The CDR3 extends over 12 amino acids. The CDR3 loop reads CASGKQNTEAFF. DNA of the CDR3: TGTGCCAGCGGCAAACAAAACACTGAAGCTTTCTTT.

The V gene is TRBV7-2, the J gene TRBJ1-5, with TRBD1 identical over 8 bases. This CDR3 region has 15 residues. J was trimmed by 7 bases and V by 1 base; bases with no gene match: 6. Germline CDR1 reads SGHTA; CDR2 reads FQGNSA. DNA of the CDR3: TGTGCCAGCAGCTTAGATCCAGGGGGCGGACAGCCCCAGCATTTT. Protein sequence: CASSLDPGGGQPQHF.

This CDR3 is CASSYKGGTEAFF. As DNA, the CDR3 is TGTGCCAGCAGTTACAAGGGGGGCACTGAAGCTTTCTTT. The chain has TRBV6-2 or TRBV6-3 and TRBJ1-1; a possible D gene is TRBD1 (6 bases). V was cut by 2 bases and J by 4 bases, with 8 bases left in between. There are 13 residues in the CDR3. Germline lookup yields CDR1 MNHEY and CDR2 SVGEGT.

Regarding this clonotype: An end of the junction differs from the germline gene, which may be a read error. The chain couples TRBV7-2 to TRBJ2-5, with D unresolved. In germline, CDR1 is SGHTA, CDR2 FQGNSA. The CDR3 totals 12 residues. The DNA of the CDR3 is TGTGTCAGCAGCAAACCTCCGGAGACCCAGTACTTC. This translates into CVSSKPPETQYF.

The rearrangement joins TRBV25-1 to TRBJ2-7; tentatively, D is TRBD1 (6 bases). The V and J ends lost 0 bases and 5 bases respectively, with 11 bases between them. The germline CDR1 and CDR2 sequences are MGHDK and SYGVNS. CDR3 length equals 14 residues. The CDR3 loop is CASSEYLGANEQYF. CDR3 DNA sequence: TGTGCCAGCAGTGAATATCTGGGGGCCAACGAGCAGTACTTC.

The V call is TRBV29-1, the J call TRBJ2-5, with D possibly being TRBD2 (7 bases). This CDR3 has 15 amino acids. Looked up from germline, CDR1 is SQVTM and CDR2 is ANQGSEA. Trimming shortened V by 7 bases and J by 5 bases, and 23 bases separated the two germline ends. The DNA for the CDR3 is TGCAGCGCTCAAGCTGGGGGGGCCACAGGGGAGACCCAGTACTTC. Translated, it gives CSAQAGGATGETQYF.

CDR3 DNA: TGTGCCAGCAGCCCAGGGTCCAGGACGGAGGGAGCTTTCTTT. It codes for CASSPGSRTEGAFF. The chain recombines TRBV4-2 with TRBJ1-1; D possibly corresponds to TRBD1 (5 bases). The CDR3 loop spans 14 amino acids. The germline V and J ends were trimmed by 4 bases and 10 bases, with 19 bases remaining between them. Germline assignment: CDR1 LGHNA and CDR2 YNFKEQ.

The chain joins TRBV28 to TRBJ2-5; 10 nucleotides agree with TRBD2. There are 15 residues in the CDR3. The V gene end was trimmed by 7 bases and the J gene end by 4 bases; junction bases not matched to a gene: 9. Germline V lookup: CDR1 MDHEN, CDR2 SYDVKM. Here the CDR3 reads CASNESAGGRETQYF. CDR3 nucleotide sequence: TGTGCCAGCAACGAATCAGCGGGAGGGAGAGAGACCCAGTACTTC. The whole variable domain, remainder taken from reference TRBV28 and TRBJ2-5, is DVKVTQSSRYLVKRTGEKVFLECVQDMDHENMFWYRQDPGLGLRLIYFSYDVKMKEKGDIPEGYSVSREKKERFSLILESASTNQTSMYLCASNESAGGRETQYFGPGTRLLVL.